The 31 T cell receptor beta chains below all came from one sample that was sequenced in a study of T cell repertoires in cytomegalovirus infection. TCRdb called the reads again in MiXCR, with one record for every CDR3 protein. The sample includes a few hundred thousand distinct CDR3 sequences, about 15% of them seen just once. The sequencing sample was made of CD8+ T cells from PBMCs. The receptors were sampled from a human donor in good health (CMV status not recorded). Some clones in this sample may be carry-over from other donors' samples.

In nucleotides, the CDR3 is TGCGCCAGCAGTGTGTGGCAGGTTACAGATACGCAGTATTTT. It specifies CASSVWQVTDTQYF. V is TRBV10-2 and J is TRBJ2-3, with D uncertain. CDR3 length: 14 amino acids. The V end was cut by 4 bases, the J end by 3 bases, with 11 bases between. Germline V gene lookup returns CDR1 WSHSY and CDR2 SAAADI.

The chain joins TRBV29-1 to TRBJ2-3; TRBD1 agrees at 7 bases. CDR3 length equals 18 residues. The V segment lost 8 bases and the J segment 4 bases; nucleotides outside the gene matches: 24. In germline, CDR1 is SQVTM, CDR2 ANQGSEA. DNA for the CDR3: TGCAGCCCTTGGAGGCTGGATGAGAGCAGGGGGATGGCAGATACGCAGTATTTT. It codes for CSPWRLDESRGMADTQYF.

The chain is built from TRBV9 and TRBJ1-5, with TRBD1 as a possible D gene (5 bases). Germline assignment: CDR1 SGDLS and CDR2 YYNGEE. The ends were cut back, 0 bases at V and 9 bases at J, with 16 bases in the middle. This CDR3 comprises 15 residues. The DNA of the CDR3 is TGTGCCAGCAGCGTAGACGGGACGCCGGCCGGGCCCCAGCATTTT. Amino acids: CASSVDGTPAGPQHF.

The chain employs TRBV2 and TRBJ2-3; D remains unclear. V lost 6 bases and J 5 bases, leaving 3 bases between the germline ends. Per the germline V gene, CDR1 is SNHLY and CDR2 is FYNNEI. The CDR3 is made up of 10 amino acids. CDR3 region: CASRLDTQYF. CDR3 DNA sequence: TGTGCCAGCAGACTAGATACGCAGTATTTT.

This clonotype was detected only a few times. J is TRBJ2-3 and V is TRBV7-9; a possible D gene is TRBD1 (5 bases). V shed 1 base and J shed 5 bases, with 16 bases lying between them. The CDR3 has 16 residues. Germline-derived CDR1 and CDR2 are SEHNR and FQNEAQ (reference sequence). The CDR3 here is CASSLDRQIRRDTQYF. CDR3 DNA sequence: TGTGCCAGCAGCTTAGACCGACAGATCCGAAGAGATACGCAGTATTTT.

The gene calls are TRBV19 and TRBJ1-1, with a possible D match to TRBD1 (5 bases). The germline CDR1 and CDR2 sequences are LNHDA and SQIVND (reference sequence). This CDR3 has 15 residues. V was clipped by 6 bases and J by 1 base, with 15 bases between them. DNA of the CDR3: TGTGCCAGTAGAGTTACCGGGGCTTGGAACACTGAAGCTTTCTTT. This gives the protein CASRVTGAWNTEAFF. Complete variable domain (other parts from reference TRBV19 and TRBJ1-1): DGGITQSPKYLFRKEGQNVTLSCEQNLNHDAMYWYRQDPGQGLRLIYYSQIVNDFQKGDIAEGYSVSREKKESFPLTVTSAQKNPTAFYLCASRVTGAWNTEAFFGQGTRLTVV.

This clonotype was counted at least ten times. The chain has TRBV7-2 and TRBJ2-2; D is perhaps TRBD1 (6 bases). Germline V CDR1 and CDR2: SGHTA, FQGNSA. The ends were cut back, 5 bases at V and 2 bases at J, with 12 bases in the middle. The CDR3 sequence is 15 residues long. CDR3 nucleotide sequence: TGTGCCAGCAGCCCTCAGGGGCTTAACACCGGGGAGCTGTTTTTT. Amino acids: CASSPQGLNTGELFF. Filled out from reference TRBV7-2 and TRBJ2-2, the complete variable domain reads GAGVSQSPSNKVTEKGKDVELRCDPISGHTALYWYRQSLGQGLEFLIYFQGNSAPDKSGLPSDRFSAERTGGSVSTLTIQRTQQEDSAVYLCASSPQGLNTGELFFGEGSRLTVL.

This clonotype was picked up many times. J is TRBJ1-5 and V is TRBV6-5; D possibly corresponds to TRBD1 (6 bases). V lost 10 bases, J lost 6 bases, and 16 bases lay in between. Germline V gene data show CDR1 as MNHEY and CDR2 as SVGAGI. The CDR3 totals 13 residues. CDR3 DNA: TGTGCCACCCAAGGGGGGGCCACTCAGCCCCAGCATTTT. It codes for CATQGGATQPQHF.

This clonotype has more than one count but fewer than ten. The CDR3 DNA reads as TGTGCCAGTAGTATCGGGACAGGATTTATCTATGGCTACACCTTC. Translated: CASSIGTGFIYGYTF. This chain links TRBV19 with TRBJ1-2; 8 bases match TRBD1. Germline trimming cut 3 bases from V and 4 bases from J; bases unmatched to any gene: 7. The germline V gene has CDR1 LNHDA and CDR2 SQIVND (reference sequence). The CDR3 has 15 amino acids.

The chain links TRBV28 to TRBJ1-1, with D possibly matching TRBD1 (5 bases). Trimming cost V 2 bases and J 5 bases, with 18 bases left between them. The germline CDR1 and CDR2 sequences are MDHEN and SYDVKM. This CDR3 has 16 residues. The CDR3 coding sequence is TGTGCCAGCAGTTTAGCCCGAGGGCTTAGGGGAACTGAAGCTTTCTTT. As protein: CASSLARGLRGTEAFF. Based on the CDR3 plus reference TRBV28 and TRBJ1-1, the full variable domain is DVKVTQSSRYLVKRTGEKVFLECVQDMDHENMFWYRQDPGLGLRLIYFSYDVKMKEKGDIPEGYSVSREKKERFSLILESASTNQTSMYLCASSLARGLRGTEAFFGQGTRLTVV.

In regard to this clonotype: A much larger clone differs by one base, so this may be a read error. The CDR3 region has the DNA TGTGCCAACAGCCTGTCTAGCGGGGTATCAGTAGAGCAGTACTTC. Its translation is CANSLSSGVSVEQYF. The chain couples TRBV7-2 to TRBJ2-7; 9 nucleotides line up with TRBD2. The CDR3 sequence is 15 residues long. From germline, CDR1 is SGHTA and CDR2 FQGNSA.

This clonotype came up many times. The gene calls are TRBV4-1 and TRBJ2-1, with TRBD1 identical over 9 bases. V gave up 0 bases and J gave up 3 bases; unmatched junction bases: 12. CDR1 and CDR2 (germline): MGHRA, YSYEKL. CDR3 length: 19 amino acids. CDR3 sequence (DNA): TGCGCCAGCAGCCAAGAAGCGGTTGACGGACAGGGGATCTACAATGAGCAGTTCTTC. Its translation: CASSQEAVDGQGIYNEQFF.

The chain couples TRBV3-1 to TRBJ2-1; 7 bases are shared with TRBD2. The CDR3 runs 17 residues. Germline V gene data show CDR1 as LGHDT and CDR2 as YNNKEL (reference sequence). The V gene end was trimmed by 0 bases and the J gene end by 4 bases; junction bases not matched to a gene: 9. The CDR3: CASSQDLRASGYNEQFF. CDR3 DNA: TGTGCCAGCAGCCAAGATCTTCGCGCTAGCGGATACAATGAGCAGTTCTTC.

The chain carries TRBV7-6 and TRBJ2-7; possibly TRBD1 for D (6 bases). Trimming cost V 5 bases and J 0 bases, with 17 bases left between them. The CDR3 totals 16 residues. Germline V gene sequence: CDR1 SGHVS, CDR2 FNYEAQ. CDR3 DNA: TGTGCCAGCAGCCCGCCAGGGACATCGAGCTCCTACGAGCAGTACTTC. Translated: CASSPPGTSSSYEQYF.

In this sample, this clonotype turned up a few times. The chain has TRBV7-9 and TRBJ2-5; D unresolved. CDR3 length equals 14 residues. CDR1 is SEHNR and CDR2 is FQNEAQ in the germline V gene (reference sequence). V was clipped by 1 base and J by 5 bases, with 11 bases between them. The CDR3 spells CASSLVVYGETQYF. The DNA of the CDR3 is TGTGCCAGCAGCTTAGTCGTCTACGGGGAGACCCAGTACTTC.

About this clonotype itself: A much larger clonotype is one base distant, so this may be a read error. The J gene is TRBJ2-1, the V gene TRBV12-3 or TRBV12-4; D is perhaps TRBD1 or TRBD2 (6 bases each). This CDR3 has 16 amino acids. Deletions cut 6 bases from V and 6 bases from J, with 21 bases between. The CDR3 reads CASSTPGDKGGNEQFF. The CDR3, as DNA: TGTGCCAGCAGCACACCGGGAGACAAGGGGGGCAATGAGCAGTTCTTC.

This clonotype has just one count. The V call is TRBV28, the J call TRBJ2-7, with unresolved D. V lost 3 bases and J lost 0, with 9 bases in between. The germline CDR1 and CDR2 sequences are MDHEN and SYDVKM. The CDR3 totals 14 residues. In nucleotides, the CDR3 is TGTGCCAGCAGTTTTTTAAGGGACTCCTACGAGCAGTACTTC. Protein: CASSFLRDSYEQYF.

The chain is built from TRBV29-1 and TRBJ2-7; possible D gene TRBD2, 5 bases. Trimming removed 7 bases from V and 0 bases from J, with 16 bases in between. Looked up from germline, CDR1 is SQVTM and CDR2 is ANQGSEA. CDR3 length: 14 residues. The CDR3 is CSAAGGDHSYEQYF. For the CDR3, the DNA is TGCAGCGCCGCTGGAGGAGACCACTCCTACGAGCAGTACTTC.

In its sample, this clonotype was seen once. The genes are TRBV5-6 and TRBJ1-1; D is undetermined. The germline gives CDR1 SGHDT, CDR2 YYEEEE. This CDR3 comprises 13 residues. V was cut by 4 bases and J by 1 base, with 8 bases left in between. CDR3 DNA sequence: TGTGCCAGCAGCGGATCGGAGAACACTGAAGCTTTCTTT. This gives the protein CASSGSENTEAFF.

This clonotype was counted at least ten times. The chain employs TRBV7-2 and TRBJ1-4, with D unresolved. The V end lost 4 bases, the J end lost 8 bases, and 14 bases lay between the germline ends. CDR1 and CDR2 (germline): SGHTA, FQGNSA. This CDR3 contains 14 residues. The CDR3 nucleotides read TGTGCCAGCAGCTCGAGCGGCTGGGTGGAAAAACTGTTTTTT. As protein: CASSSSGWVEKLFF.

There are many counts of this clonotype. Written as DNA, the CDR3 is TGTGCCAGCAGCTTATGGGGACAGGGGGCCACAGATACGCAGTATTTT. Its translation is CASSLWGQGATDTQYF. The chain has TRBV7-8 and TRBJ2-3, with 12 bases lining up with TRBD1. This CDR3 is 16 amino acids long. CDR1 SGHVS and CDR2 FQNEAQ come from the germline V gene. Unmatched junction bases numbered 2, after V lost 2 bases and J lost 2 bases. Full variable domain (missing parts from reference TRBV7-8 and TRBJ2-3): GAGVSQSPRYKVAKRGQDVALRCDPISGHVSLFWYQQALGQGPEFLTYFQNEAQLDKSGLPSDRFFAERPEGSVSTLKIQRTQQEDSAVYLCASSLWGQGATDTQYFGPGTRLTVL.

There are a few counts of this clonotype. The chain uses TRBV11-2 and TRBJ2-7; the match to TRBD1 covers 12 bases. The CDR3 spans 18 residues. CDR1 SGHAT and CDR2 FQNNGV come from the germline V gene. The junction had 15 bases not matched to a gene; V was cut back by 2 bases and J by 7 bases. The CDR3 is CASSLRLRDRGQVGEQYF. For the CDR3, the DNA is TGTGCCAGCAGCTTAAGGCTCCGGGACAGGGGGCAAGTAGGAGAGCAGTACTTC.

The rearrangement uses TRBV28 and TRBJ1-5; D remains unclear. The germline V gene has CDR1 MDHEN and CDR2 SYDVKM. The CDR3 has 16 residues. V dropped 4 bases and J dropped 0 bases, with 13 bases sitting between them. The CDR3 loop reads CASSSPRRDSNQPQHF. CDR3 DNA: TGTGCCAGCAGTTCCCCCCGGCGGGATAGCAATCAGCCCCAGCATTTT.

This clonotype has more than one count but fewer than ten. The gene calls are TRBV12-3 or TRBV12-4 and TRBJ2-7; D is possibly TRBD1 (5 bases). The CDR3 is 15 residues long. Trimming removed 1 base from V and 3 bases from J, with 13 bases in between. CDR3 sequence reads: CASSLDREGVYEQYF. In nucleotides, the CDR3 is TGTGCCAGCAGTTTAGATAGGGAAGGGGTCTACGAGCAGTACTTC.

The V call is TRBV3-1, the J call TRBJ2-5, with D hard to call. The ends were cut back, 0 bases at V and 1 base at J, with 9 bases in the middle. This CDR3 region has 15 residues. Germline values: CDR1 LGHDT, CDR2 YNNKEL (reference sequence). This CDR3 reads CASSQDSGLQETQYF. DNA of the CDR3: TGTGCCAGCAGCCAAGATTCTGGGCTCCAAGAGACCCAGTACTTC.

This clonotype was picked up many times. The V gene is TRBV27, the J gene TRBJ1-1; D remains ambiguous. This CDR3 spans 14 amino acids. Germline CDR1 and CDR2: MNHEY and SMNVEV (reference sequence). V lost 2 bases to trimming and J lost 4 bases, with 11 bases between them. CDR3 in amino acids: CASSLVEGFTEAFF. The CDR3 DNA reads TGTGCCAGCAGTTTAGTAGAGGGTTTCACTGAAGCTTTCTTT.

Only a few counts were recorded for this clonotype. The chain is built from TRBV29-1 and TRBJ2-2; possibly TRBD1 or TRBD2 for D (5 bases each). CDR1 and CDR2 (germline): SQVTM, ANQGSEA. Trimming took 7 bases from V and 9 from J, leaving 15 bases between them. CDR3 size: 12 residues. The CDR3 DNA follows: TGCAGCGCAGGGACCCCCCAATGGGAGCTGTTTTTT. Protein product: CSAGTPQWELFF.

Ten or more counts support this clonotype. The chain is built from TRBV12-5 and TRBJ2-7, with a possible D match to TRBD2 (7 bases). The germline V gene has CDR1 LGHNT and CDR2 FRNRAP. This CDR3 comprises 14 residues. Trimming pared 7 bases from V and 2 bases from J, leaving 15 bases between. CDR3 nucleotide sequence: TGTGCTAGTGTTGAAGGGGGGGGAACCTACGAGCAGTACTTC. Its protein product is CASVEGGGTYEQYF.

The rearrangement uses TRBV5-6 and TRBJ1-5; a possible D gene is TRBD1 (5 bases). CDR1 is SGHDT and CDR2 is YYEEEE in the germline V gene. This CDR3 spans 16 amino acids. The V end lost 4 bases, the J end lost 6 bases, and 20 bases lay between the germline ends. The CDR3 DNA reads TGTGCCAGCAGCACTCGACAGTCCGCGAGGAGTCAGCCCCAGCATTTT. This gives the protein CASSTRQSARSQPQHF.

As to this clonotype: A single base separates this from a much larger clone, so it may be a read error. This chain links TRBV6-4 with TRBJ2-1; D may be TRBD1 (6 bases). V was trimmed by 0 bases and J by 3 bases, leaving 12 bases between them. The CDR3 consists of 16 residues. Germline V CDR1 and CDR2: MRHNA, SNTAGT. DNA for the CDR3: TGTGCCAGCAGTGACTCGACCAGGGGAAACTACAATGAGCAGTTCTTC. Translated: CASSDSTRGNYNEQFF.

The table lists this clonotype with a few counts. The CDR3 protein is CASSLGGAGYQETQYF. The CDR3 nucleotides read TGTGCCAGCAGTTTAGGGGGGGCTGGTTACCAAGAGACCCAGTACTTC. This chain connects TRBV12-3 or TRBV12-4 to TRBJ2-5, with D possibly being TRBD1 or TRBD2 (6 bases each). Trimming took 1 base from V and 0 from J, leaving 12 bases between them. The CDR3 consists of 16 residues.